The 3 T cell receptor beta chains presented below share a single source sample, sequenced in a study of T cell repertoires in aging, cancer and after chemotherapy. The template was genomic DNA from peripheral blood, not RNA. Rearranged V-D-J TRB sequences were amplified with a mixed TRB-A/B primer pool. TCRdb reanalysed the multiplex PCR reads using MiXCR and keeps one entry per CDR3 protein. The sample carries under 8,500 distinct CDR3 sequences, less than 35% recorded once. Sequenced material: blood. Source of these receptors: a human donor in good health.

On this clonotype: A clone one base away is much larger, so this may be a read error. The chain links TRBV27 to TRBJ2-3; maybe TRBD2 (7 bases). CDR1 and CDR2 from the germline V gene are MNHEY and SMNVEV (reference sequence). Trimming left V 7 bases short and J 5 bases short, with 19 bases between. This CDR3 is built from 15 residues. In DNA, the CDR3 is TGTGCCAGCAATACTTCGGGGGGCCTGGGAGATACGCAGTATTTT. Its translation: CASNTSGGLGDTQYF.

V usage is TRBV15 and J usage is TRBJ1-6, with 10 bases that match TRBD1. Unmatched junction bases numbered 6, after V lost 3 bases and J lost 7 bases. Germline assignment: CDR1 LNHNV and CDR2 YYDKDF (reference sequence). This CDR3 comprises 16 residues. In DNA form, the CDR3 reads TGTGCCACCAGCAGCCGGGACAGGGGAGTCAATTCACCCCTCCACTTT. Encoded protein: CATSSRDRGVNSPLHF.

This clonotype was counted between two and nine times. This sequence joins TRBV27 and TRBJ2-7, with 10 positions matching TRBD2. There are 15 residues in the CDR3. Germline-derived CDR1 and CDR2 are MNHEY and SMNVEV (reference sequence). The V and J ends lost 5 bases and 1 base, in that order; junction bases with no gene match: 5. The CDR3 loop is CASSTLAGGSYEQYF. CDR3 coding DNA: TGTGCCAGCAGTACTTTAGCGGGGGGATCCTACGAGCAGTACTTC.